The 6 T cell receptor beta chains below were found in one sample sequenced in a study of T cell responses to AZD1222 COVID-19 vaccine. The protocol was immunoSEQ multiplex PCR, while the TCRdb copy is restricted to in-frame clones and leaves out a portion. The table records over 90,000 clones, about 92% of them present only once. The material sequenced was peripheral blood, taken on day 0 of AZD1222 vaccination. The receptors derive from an adult in good health.

V is TRBV7-9 and J is TRBJ2-7; D uncertain. V dropped 5 bases and J dropped 4 bases, with 6 bases sitting between them. The CDR3 runs to 11 residues. Germline CDR1 reads SEHNR; CDR2 reads FQNEAQ (reference sequence). The CDR3 DNA is TGTGCCAGCAGCCCCGGGTACGAGCAGTACTTC. Its translation is CASSPGYEQYF.

The chain links TRBV28 to TRBJ1-2; possibly TRBD1 for D (5 bases). The CDR3 runs to 12 residues. Germline CDR1 and CDR2: MDHEN and SYDVKM. V was trimmed by 5 bases and J by 4 bases, leaving 8 bases between them. The CDR3 region is CASSPRAYGYTF. CDR3 DNA: TGTGCCAGCAGTCCCAGGGCCTATGGCTACACCTTC.

This chain uses TRBV27 with TRBJ1-4; D is unresolved. The germline V and J ends were trimmed by 2 bases and 3 bases, with 10 bases remaining between them. CDR1 MNHEY and CDR2 SMNVEV come from the germline V gene (reference sequence). The length of the CDR3 is 15 residues. In nucleotides, the CDR3 is TGTGCCAGCAGTTTAACCTCGCGGCCTAATGAAAAACTGTTTTTT. Its protein product is CASSLTSRPNEKLFF.

The chain has TRBV5-1 and TRBJ1-2, with TRBD1 identical over 8 bases. The CDR3 runs to 15 residues. CDR1 and CDR2 (germline): SGHRS, YFSETQ. The junction had 6 bases not matched to a gene; V was cut back by 4 bases and J by 1 base. CDR3 loop: CASSLLQGGNYGYTF. DNA for the CDR3: TGCGCCAGCAGCCTTCTACAGGGGGGTAACTATGGCTACACCTTC.

This clone was recorded only once. This chain links TRBV4-2 with TRBJ2-3, with TRBD2 matching over 9 bases. There are 16 residues in the CDR3. With 1 base clipped from V and 4 bases from J, the junction kept 6 bases outside the gene matches. Germline V gene data show CDR1 as LGHNA and CDR2 as YNFKEQ. CDR3 amino acids: CASSQGGLAGPDTQYF. As DNA, the CDR3 is TGTGCCAGCAGCCAAGGGGGGCTAGCGGGGCCAGATACGCAGTATTTT.

CDR3 loop: CASSPDRSSYEQYF. The CDR3 DNA reads TGTGCCAGCAGTCCCGACAGGTCCAGCTACGAGCAGTACTTC. The chain is built from TRBV2 and TRBJ2-7; D may be TRBD1 (6 bases). CDR3 length: 14 amino acids. From germline, CDR1 is SNHLY and CDR2 FYNNEI. The ends were cut back, 5 bases at V and 3 bases at J, with 14 bases in the middle.